This T cell receptor (beta chain) was captured in a study of cytomegalovirus exposure and HLA in healthy donors. Nominally healthy donors provided the samples, though records likely missed some immune exposures. CDR3 length equals 14 residues. Trimming took 1 base from V and 7 from J, leaving 11 bases between them. Germline V gives CDR1 SGHDN, CDR2 FVKESK. The study ran its PCR with 60 Vbeta and 13 Jbeta primers. Using immunoSEQ multiplex PCR, the repertoire was profiled, and TCRdb retains in-frame clones only, with some absent. There are 270,000 or so clones in the sample; approximately 91% occur only once, and 1.5% to 2% lies in the top ten.

The sequencing input was PBMCs. The chain links TRBV14 to TRBJ2-4; the D gene is possibly TRBD1 (6 bases). The origin of this receptor is a girl aged 2 to 9 in good health and CMV-seronegative. This chain's CDR3 is CASSQGGPWNIQYF. The CDR3 DNA reads TGTGCCAGCAGCCAAGGGGGGCCCTGGAACATTCAGTACTTC.